This note documents a single TCR beta chain sequence. It lacks a known antigen. No base-level quality is on record; no much larger clone is a single base apart. The library was made by the immunoSEQ multiplex PCR assay. For the multiplex PCR, a mixture combining 60 forward primers for TCR Vbeta segments and 13 reverse primers for TCR Jbeta segments was used. Amplification of the CDR3 region of rearranged TCR beta genes was performed with a multiplex PCR assay on genomic DNA. On the Illumina HiSeq System, the amplified TCR beta libraries were sequenced as 87-base-pair reads. As for the authors' bioinformatics: A later analysis tallied 70 million to 100 million unique TCR beta chains across the 700 or so repertoires, and approximately 11 million of those chains were shared by two or more donors. To remove PCR and sequencing errors, raw reads were error-corrected and collapsed into unique sequences using a nearest-neighbor algorithm that merged closely related sequences. To assign V, D and J gene segments, CDR3 sequences were aligned to IMGT reference sequences. Each retained sequence needed at least a six-nucleotide match to both a V gene segment and a J gene segment. Rearrangements were classified as productive when the CDR3 lacked stop codons and remained in frame with V and J, and all other rearrangements were classified as non-productive. Following IMGT convention, CDR3 was defined as the stretch from the second conserved V-encoded cysteine up to the conserved J-encoded phenylalanine. Sequences without an unambiguous match to a single V gene segment were excluded from the earlier analysis of 450 to 650 of the donors. An earlier analysis of just under 600 of the donors called V segments functional above 56.7% productive rearrangements and segregating when the between-donor standard deviation exceeded 5%. A statistical classification framework was built to diagnose cytomegalovirus status from the catalog of TCR beta chain sequences. V and J gene assignment, in a later analysis, came from comparing TCR nucleotide sequences with IMGT/GENE-DB human TR gene sequences. The TCRdist pipeline was used in a later analysis to assign CDR3 sequences and most-parsimonious VDJ recombination scenarios. A later analysis defined each TCR beta chain by its CDR3 amino acid sequence plus V-gene family, and excluded reads lacking a unique V-gene family. In a later analysis, approximately 640 highly shared, low-generation-probability nucleotide sequences were removed to address suspected cross-contamination and a sequencing artifact. In a later analysis, a clonal expansion index for each public chain was calculated from normalized within-repertoire ranks of inferred template counts. In a later analysis, generation probabilities were computed with a VDJ recombination model fitted to out-of-frame rearrangements, and the resulting probabilities were checked against IGoR. In a later analysis, TCR-TCR, TCR-HLA and TCR-CMV co-occurrence was scored with hypergeometric tests, and a repertoire-size bias correction was applied to TCR pairs. To estimate false discovery rates, a later analysis permuted the HLA or CMV assignments 20 times. In a later analysis, co-occurring TCRs were grouped using DBSCAN, and TCRdist sequence similarity was added for clustering within HLA-allele-positive subsets. For co-occurrence clustering, repertoires with fewer than 30,000 or more than 120,000 public chains were excluded, along with four or five repertoires with anomalous nucleotide sharing. TCRdb's version of the immuneACCESS table is confined to in-frame rearrangements and falls short of the full clone set. An unresolved V gene accounts for under half of the shortfall where checked; the remainder is of unknown origin. V, J and clone size are taken as reported in that table, and D and trimming were inferred from the DNA itself. This sample comprises around 150,000 clones, around 79% of them detected only once. Roughly an eighth of the sample goes to the ten largest clones.

This entry is derived from a study of cytomegalovirus exposure and HLA in healthy donors (dated 2017 in TCRdb). Background for the entire study: An earlier analysis of several hundred of the donors reported about 290 Gb of sequence data and 100 million to 130 million unique TCR beta sequences from 150 million to 200 million T cells. Approximately 310 gigabases of sequencing data and about 92 million unique TCR sequences made up an early release that covered roughly 670 HLA-typed donors. The genetic ancestry cluster associated with self-reported Caucasian donors included about four fifths of the 398 genotyped donors. The study aimed to test whether cataloging public T cell receptors could reveal signatures of past pathogen exposure. The study used immunosequencing to profile the T cell repertoires of 666 subjects and linked those repertoires to cytomegalovirus serostatus. Along with the approximately 700-subject first cohort, a separate validation cohort of over a hundred different subjects was used. The study combined high-throughput TCR immunosequencing, statistical association of individual TCRs with disease status, and machine learning to predict cytomegalovirus infection status. A later analysis re-analyzed previously published TCR beta repertoires from 666 donors and added high-resolution HLA genotyping to study TCR occurrence patterns. Rather than using new phenotypic data, the later analysis identified candidate immune exposures from TCR beta sequences and from how often those sequences occurred across donors. To decide whether each TCR beta V gene segment behaved as functional or pseudogenic, an earlier analysis of some 570 of the donors relied on high-throughput TCR beta sequencing. Alongside the repertoire data, information on donor age, sex, ethnicity and CMV serostatus was compiled. A later genetic analysis used genome-wide SNP genotypes for about three fifths of the 666 donors, treating that subset as a discovery cohort. Every repertoire in the discovery cohort had been generated on one and the same sequencing platform. Both class I and class II loci were covered by HLA typing, at four-digit resolution. The number of typed donors differed by locus: roughly 620-630 for A, B, C, DRB1 and DQB1; approximately 520 for DQA1; roughly 600 for DPA1; and around 470 for DPB1. Because of strong linkage in the cohort, roughly 5 DR-DQ haplotypes were treated as single units for association and clustering. On average, roughly 200,000 unique TCR beta nucleotide sequences were sequenced per donor among roughly 430 genotyped donors of the cohort, with 15% to 20% of those sequences being non-productive.

The cohort consisted of approximately 690 healthy bone marrow donors. Cohort members were all nominally healthy when sampled, although unrecorded immune exposures were likely present. The donor tested CMV seropositive and was one of the 289 seropositive cohort members. A peripheral blood sample was collected from each donor, and TCR beta sequencing was performed on peripheral blood mononuclear cells. Genomic DNA was extracted from the blood cell samples with the Qiagen DNeasy Blood Extraction Kit. General conclusions and limits of the study: The study gave a list of some 150 TCR beta chains associated with cytomegalovirus. Because HLA typing was unavailable for some donors at each locus, only the typed subset was used in association tests. In vitro tests confirmed that three of the cytomegalovirus-associated TCR beta chains recognize cytomegalovirus antigens. The earlier analysis of around 600 of the donors excluded fewer than 20 rarely observed V segments, including chromosome 9 orphons, because counts were too low. In a later analysis, the rate of TCR association differed among HLA loci, with DRB1 alleles having the most associated TCRs and HLA-C alleles having the fewest. This cohort had only TCR beta chains sequenced, and the lack of alpha or paired-chain data limited which features could be detected. A later genetic analysis reported fewer N-insertions in productive TCRs among donors in an Asian-associated ancestry cluster than the roughly 670-donor mean. A group of highly shared sequence variants was considered likely to be a technical artifact of the sequencing pipeline. CMV serostatus was the only immune exposure information available for the cohort. In an earlier analysis of approximately 590 of the donors, most TCR beta V segments appeared in productive rearrangements about 90% or about 30% of the time, broadly matching IMGT annotations. According to a later analysis, parvovirus B19, influenza, CMV and Epstein-Barr virus appeared linked to several top co-occurrence clusters. Presence/absence analyses assumed roughly uniform sequencing depth across donors, an assumption that may not hold. The classifier was reported to diagnose cytomegalovirus status with high specificity and sensitivity in both the original cohort and the validation cohort. V-gene and J-gene trimming of TCR beta chains was associated with a missense DCLRE1C variant in a later genetic analysis, and the association was replicated in an independent cohort. A later analysis found that HLA-associated TCR beta chains were more clonally expanded and had lower generation probabilities than equally common non-associated chains. In a later analysis, most CMV-associated TCR beta chains were found to appear HLA-restricted, with HLA associations seemingly driven largely by CMV exposure. Linkage disequilibrium might explain the correlated functional status among segregating V segments, but an unknown experimental factor could not be ruled out. A further reported finding was that TCR beta sequences accurately predicted the HLA-A and HLA-B alleles for most subjects in the first cohort. When HLA alleles, especially DR and DQ, strongly co-occurred, TCR associations were difficult to assign to individual alleles. Across donors, most TCR sequences were observed very rarely, whereas some public TCRs were present in many individuals. At a false discovery rate of 0.05, a later analysis linked 16,951 TCR beta sequences to specific HLA alleles. The authors suggested that the approach could potentially be generalized to other disease states and immunological phenotypes.

The sequenced sample consisted of PBMCs. The sequence came from a man aged 50 or older in good health and CMV-seropositive.

The CDR3 in this case is CASSQYGGTGVEQYF. The DNA sequence follows: TGTGCCAGCAGCCAGTACGGCGGGACAGGGGTCGAGCAGTACTTC. The chain couples TRBV7-9 to TRBJ2-7; 10 bases in the junction line up with TRBD1. Measured from the cysteine to the phenylalanine, the CDR3 is 15 residues long. This entry keeps only the CDR3 DNA: 45 bases, framed from base 1. CDR1 and CDR2 are drawn from the germline V gene (reference sequence): SEHNR, FQNEAQ. Ends trimmed: V by 5 bases, J by 6 bases; bases unmatched to a gene: 10.